Described below is a single T cell receptor (beta chain) sequence and its context. Its antigen is unknown. The record has no base qualities; no much larger clone is one base away. Germline trimming: 6 bases from V, 6 bases from J; junction bases outside gene matches: 9. CDR1 SQVTM and CDR2 ANQGSEA were looked up in the germline V gene. There are 15 amino acids in the CDR3, from cysteine to phenylalanine inclusive. CDR3 DNA only is kept here, 45 bases in frame from base 1. This record comes from a study of blood T cells in healthy people across ages (dated by TCRdb to 2015 to 2017). Describing the broader study: In model experiments, template switching captured about one uniquely barcoded TCR beta cDNA molecule for every two T cells. To track age-related changes in TCR beta repertoire diversity, the study relied on deep sequencing normalized with unique cDNA molecular identifiers. Four age groups were formed from the donors: young (average approximately 15 years), middle-aged (approximately 40), aged (around 68) and long-lived (about 80). Two additional independent replicas of 1 million unique cDNA reads from the same blood draw were analyzed for two donors (one aged 18 to 30 and one aged 80 or older). To avoid experimental bias, donors of different ages were distributed randomly across sequencing lanes.

The roughly 42 donors, aged about 6 to 100 years, were systemically healthy Caucasian individuals from Russia. Each donor gave around 9 milliliters of peripheral blood, collected into EDTA-treated Vacutainer tubes. Ficoll-Paque density-gradient centrifugation was used to isolate PBMCs, with at least 6.5 million per sample. Total RNA, at least 6 micrograms per sample, was extracted from PBMCs with Trizol reagent. Naive CD45RAhigh/CD27high T cell percentages were measured by flow cytometry on a PBMC aliquot from every donor. Library preparation used 5' RACE. Sequencing took place on an Illumina HiSeq 2500. A second roughly 7 to 11 cycle PCR used a sample-barcoded 5' primer and a J-beta primer mix. Each TCR beta cDNA molecule received a unique molecular identifier from a template-switch 5' adaptor carrying 12 random nucleotides. At least 3 million CDR3-containing paired-end reads were obtained from each sample. First-strand cDNA was synthesized from all RNA with the Mint cDNA synthesis kit, primed by a TRBC-specific oligonucleotide. All cDNA was treated with uracil-DNA glycosylase and then went through a first 18-cycle PCR with the universal primers M1SS and BC2_uni_R. In the original analysis: Normalization of each sample was performed by random selection of 1 million high-quality reads, each carrying a distinct molecular identifier. Reads with shared molecular identifiers were discarded instead of being binned into consensus sequences. MiTCR, with a Q25 quality threshold and the strictest error-elimination algorithm, was used for CDR3 identification, clonotype clustering and error correction. A nonparametric unseen species model with Euler transformation was used to estimate a lower bound on total TCR beta diversity. TCRdb's own reprocessing of the public reads used fastp at Q25 and MiXCR and kept productive beta chains. Rows are combined by CDR3 protein, so each entry shows the most common genes and DNA. These V and J calls rely on TCRdb rather than the paper's analysis. This sample lists around 780,000 distinct CDR3 sequences; roughly 56% were detected once. Around 24% of the sample goes to the ten largest clones.

General study outcomes and caveats: Donor CMV infection status was unknown, potentially confounding age-related changes in expanded clonotypes. Estimates of total diversity based on one million sequenced T cells were considered lower bounds and underestimates. Bulk unsorted PBMC profiling prevented conclusive comparison of naive and antigen-experienced compartments. As age increased, observed TCR beta diversity per million T cells dropped in a roughly linear way, and a significant reduction was already evident by age approximately 40. Compared with the aged group, the long-lived group had more naive CD4+ T cells, fewer expanded clones and increased TCR diversity, suggesting age selection. A strong correlation was found between observed TCR beta diversity and the percentage of naive T cells measured by flow cytometry.

The sequence came from a man in his forties or fifties in good health. Sequenced: blood. The sequence is built from TRBV29-1 and TRBJ2-1, and 12 junctional nucleotides match TRBD1. CDR3 loop: CSVKYRDRGLNEQFF. The DNA is TGCAGCGTCAAATACCGGGACAGGGGGCTCAATGAGCAGTTCTTC.